These 7 T cell receptor beta chains share one sample of origin, sequenced in a study of cytotoxic CD8 clonotypes in ibrutinib-treated CLL. Some clones are missing from TCRdb's copy, which holds only in-frame ones; the method was immunoSEQ multiplex PCR. In the table there are some 200,000 clones, about three quarters of which are singletons. The sequences come from PBMCs, collected after 12 months of ibrutinib treatment. Receptor source: a human donor with chronic lymphocytic leukemia.

This chain uses TRBV29-1 with TRBJ1-1; D gene uncertain. This CDR3 contains 13 residues. V was cut by 4 bases and J by 3 bases, with 12 bases left in between. CDR1 SQVTM and CDR2 ANQGSEA come from the germline V gene. As DNA, the CDR3 is TGCAGCGTTGGGAGTCAGGTTGACACTGAAGCTTTCTTT. Protein: CSVGSQVDTEAFF.

The V and J genes are TRBV28 and TRBJ1-2; a possible D gene is TRBD1 (5 bases). V lost 6 bases, J lost 4 bases, and 9 bases lay in between. Germline V gene sequence: CDR1 MDHEN, CDR2 SYDVKM. The CDR3 covers 12 residues. The CDR3 loop reads CASSPGTYGYTF. CDR3 bases: TGTGCCAGCAGCCCTGGGACCTATGGCTACACCTTC.

This clone was detected only once. The chain is built from TRBV7-9 and TRBJ1-5; a possible D gene is TRBD1 (5 bases). In germline, CDR1 is SEHNR, CDR2 FQNEAQ (reference sequence). CDR3 length: 13 amino acids. V lost 7 bases and J 6 bases, leaving 13 bases between the germline ends. CDR3 nucleotide sequence: TGTGCCAGCACCCCACCGGGGGGTCAGCCCCAGCATTTT. Translated: CASTPPGGQPQHF.

CDR3 coding DNA: TGTGCCAGTAGTATTACAGCGGGATATACCTACGAGCAGTACTTC. This gives the protein CASSITAGYTYEQYF. The chain links TRBV19 to TRBJ2-7; 7 nucleotides line up with TRBD2. CDR1 is LNHDA and CDR2 is SQIVND in the germline V gene (reference sequence). V dropped 3 bases and J dropped 2; count of bases not matched to a gene: 7. There are 15 residues in the CDR3.

This clone was observed once. The genes are TRBV30 and TRBJ1-1, with 8 bases that match TRBD1. Germline V gene data show CDR1 as GTSNPN and CDR2 as SVGIG (reference sequence). Trimming removed 5 bases from V and 5 bases from J; junction bases left unmatched: 7. CDR3 length: 13 residues. The CDR3 loop reads CAWDPRQGTEAFF. DNA for the CDR3: TGTGCCTGGGATCCTAGACAGGGGACTGAAGCTTTCTTT.

V is TRBV4-3 and J is TRBJ1-3; D remains ambiguous. Germline V CDR1 and CDR2: LGHNA, YSLEER. The CDR3 is 14 amino acids. The germline V and J ends were trimmed by 3 bases and 0 bases, with 6 bases remaining between them. The chain's CDR3 is CASSHKGSGNTIYF. The DNA of the CDR3 is TGCGCCAGCAGCCATAAGGGCTCTGGAAACACCATATATTTT.

CDR3 coding DNA: TGTGCCAGCAGCGTAGGGGCTAGCGGGGGGATGGAGACCCAGTACTTC. This translates into CASSVGASGGMETQYF. V and J are TRBV9 and TRBJ2-5, with 11 positions matching TRBD2. V trimming: 0 bases; J trimming: 5 bases; junction bases outside the gene matches: 6. Germline V gives CDR1 SGDLS, CDR2 YYNGEE. This CDR3 is 16 amino acids long.